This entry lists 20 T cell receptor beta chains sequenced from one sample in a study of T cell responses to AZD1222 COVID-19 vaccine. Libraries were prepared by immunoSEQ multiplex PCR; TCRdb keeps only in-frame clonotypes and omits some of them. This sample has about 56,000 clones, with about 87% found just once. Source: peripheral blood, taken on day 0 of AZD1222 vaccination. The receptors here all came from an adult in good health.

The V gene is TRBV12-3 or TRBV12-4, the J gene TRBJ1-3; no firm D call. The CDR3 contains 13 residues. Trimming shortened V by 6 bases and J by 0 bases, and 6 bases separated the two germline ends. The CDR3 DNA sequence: TGTGCCAGCAGCACGCACTCTGGAAACACCATATATTTT. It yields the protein CASSTHSGNTIYF.

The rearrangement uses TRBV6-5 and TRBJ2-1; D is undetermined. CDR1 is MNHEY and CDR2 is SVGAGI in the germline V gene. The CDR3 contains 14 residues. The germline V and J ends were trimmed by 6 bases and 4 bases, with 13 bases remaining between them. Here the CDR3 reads CASSLGVRYNEQFF. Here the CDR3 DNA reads TGTGCCAGCAGCCTGGGCGTAAGGTACAATGAGCAGTTCTTC.

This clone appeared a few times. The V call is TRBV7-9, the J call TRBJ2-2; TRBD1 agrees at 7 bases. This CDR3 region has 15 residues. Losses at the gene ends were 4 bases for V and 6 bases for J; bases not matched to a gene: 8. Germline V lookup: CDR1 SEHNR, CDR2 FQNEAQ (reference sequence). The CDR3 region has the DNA TGTGCCAGCAGCTCCCCTGGGCAGGGGGCCGGGGAGCTGTTTTTT. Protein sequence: CASSSPGQGAGELFF. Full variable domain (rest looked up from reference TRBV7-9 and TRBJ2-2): DTGVSQNPRHKITKRGQNVTFRCDPISEHNRLYWYRQTLGQGPEFLTYFQNEAQLEKSRLLSDRFSAERPKGSFSTLEIQRTEQGDSAMYLCASSSPGQGAGELFFGEGSRLTVL.

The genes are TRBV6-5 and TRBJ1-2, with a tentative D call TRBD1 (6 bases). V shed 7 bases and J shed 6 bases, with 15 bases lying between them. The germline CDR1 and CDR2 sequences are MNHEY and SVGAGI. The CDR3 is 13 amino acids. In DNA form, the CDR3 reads TGTGCCAGCATTTGGACAGAGGTAAATGGCTACACCTTC. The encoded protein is CASIWTEVNGYTF.

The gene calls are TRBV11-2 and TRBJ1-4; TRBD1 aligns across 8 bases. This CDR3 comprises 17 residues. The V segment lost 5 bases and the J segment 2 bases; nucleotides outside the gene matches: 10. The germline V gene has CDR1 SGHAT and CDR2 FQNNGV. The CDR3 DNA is TGTGCCAGCAGCAAAAGGGCAGGGGGCAGGACTAATGAAAAACTGTTTTTT. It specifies CASSKRAGGRTNEKLFF.

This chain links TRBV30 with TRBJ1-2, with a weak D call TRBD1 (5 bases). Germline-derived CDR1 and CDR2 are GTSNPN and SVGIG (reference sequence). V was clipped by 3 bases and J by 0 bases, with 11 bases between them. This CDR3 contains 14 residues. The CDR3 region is CAWSGSGANYGYTF. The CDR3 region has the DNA TGTGCCTGGAGCGGTTCGGGGGCTAACTATGGCTACACCTTC.

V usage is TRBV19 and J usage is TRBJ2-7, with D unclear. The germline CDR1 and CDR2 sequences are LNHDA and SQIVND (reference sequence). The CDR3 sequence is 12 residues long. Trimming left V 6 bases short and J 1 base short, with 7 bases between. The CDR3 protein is CASSSGSYEQYF. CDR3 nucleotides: TGTGCCAGTAGCTCTGGATCCTACGAGCAGTACTTC.

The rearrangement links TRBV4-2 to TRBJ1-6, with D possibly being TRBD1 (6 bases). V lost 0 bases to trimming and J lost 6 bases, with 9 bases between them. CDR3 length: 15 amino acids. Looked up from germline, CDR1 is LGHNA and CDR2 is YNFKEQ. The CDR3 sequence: CASSQEGRGNSPLHF. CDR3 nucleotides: TGTGCCAGCAGCCAAGAGGGCAGGGGTAATTCACCCCTCCACTTT.

Here the CDR3 reads CASSSGQGRSPLHF. CDR3 coding DNA: TGTGCCAGCAGCTCGGGACAGGGTCGGTCACCCCTCCACTTT. This chain uses TRBV13 with TRBJ1-6; 9 bases match TRBD1. Germline V gene data show CDR1 as PRHDT and CDR2 as FYEKMQ (reference sequence). CDR3 size: 14 residues. Losses at the gene ends were 4 bases for V and 10 bases for J; bases not matched to a gene: 5.

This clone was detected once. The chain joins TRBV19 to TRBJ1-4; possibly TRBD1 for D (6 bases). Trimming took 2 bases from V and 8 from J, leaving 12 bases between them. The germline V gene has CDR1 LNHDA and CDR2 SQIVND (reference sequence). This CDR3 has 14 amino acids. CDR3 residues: CASSIQQGGEKLFF. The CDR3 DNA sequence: TGTGCCAGTAGTATACAACAGGGCGGCGAAAAACTGTTTTTT.

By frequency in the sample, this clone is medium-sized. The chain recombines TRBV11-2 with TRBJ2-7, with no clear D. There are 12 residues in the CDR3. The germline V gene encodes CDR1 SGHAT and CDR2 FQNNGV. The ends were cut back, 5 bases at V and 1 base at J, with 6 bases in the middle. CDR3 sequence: CASSPTSYEQYF. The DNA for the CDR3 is TGTGCCAGCAGCCCCACATCCTACGAGCAGTACTTC. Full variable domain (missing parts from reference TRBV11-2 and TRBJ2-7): EAGVAQSPRYKIIEKRQSVAFWCNPISGHATLYWYQQILGQGPKLLIQFQNNGVVDDSQLPKDRFSAERLKGVDSTLKIQPAKLEDSAVYLCASSPTSYEQYFGPGTRLTVT.

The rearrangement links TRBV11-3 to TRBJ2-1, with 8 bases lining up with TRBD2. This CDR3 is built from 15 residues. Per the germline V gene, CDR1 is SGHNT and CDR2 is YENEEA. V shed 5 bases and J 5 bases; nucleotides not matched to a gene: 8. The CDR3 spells CASSRAGVLHNEQFF. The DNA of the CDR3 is TGTGCCAGCAGCCGAGCGGGAGTCCTTCACAATGAGCAGTTCTTC.

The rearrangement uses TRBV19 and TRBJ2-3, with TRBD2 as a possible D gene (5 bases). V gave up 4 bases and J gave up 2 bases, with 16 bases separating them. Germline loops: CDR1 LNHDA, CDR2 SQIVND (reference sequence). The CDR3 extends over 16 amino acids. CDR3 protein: CASSNRRASNTDTQYF. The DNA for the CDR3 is TGTGCCAGTAGTAATAGGCGGGCTTCAAACACAGATACGCAGTATTTT.

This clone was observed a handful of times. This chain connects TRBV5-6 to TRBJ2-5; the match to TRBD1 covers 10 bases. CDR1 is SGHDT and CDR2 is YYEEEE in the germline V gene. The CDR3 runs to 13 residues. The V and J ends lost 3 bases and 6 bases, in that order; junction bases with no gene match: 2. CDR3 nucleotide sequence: TGTGCCAGCAGCTGGGACAGGGGACAGACCCAGTACTTC. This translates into CASSWDRGQTQYF. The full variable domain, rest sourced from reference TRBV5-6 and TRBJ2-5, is DAGVTQSPTHLIKTRGQQVTLRCSPKSGHDTVSWYQQALGQGPQFIFQYYEEEERQRGNFPDRFSGHQFPNYSSELNVNALLLGDSALYLCASSWDRGQTQYFGPGTRLLVL.

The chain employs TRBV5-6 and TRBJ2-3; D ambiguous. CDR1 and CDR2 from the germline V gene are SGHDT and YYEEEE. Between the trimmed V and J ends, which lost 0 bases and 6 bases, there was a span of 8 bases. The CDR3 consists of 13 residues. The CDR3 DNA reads TGTGCCAGCAGCTTGGACCTTACCGATACGCAGTATTTT. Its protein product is CASSLDLTDTQYF.

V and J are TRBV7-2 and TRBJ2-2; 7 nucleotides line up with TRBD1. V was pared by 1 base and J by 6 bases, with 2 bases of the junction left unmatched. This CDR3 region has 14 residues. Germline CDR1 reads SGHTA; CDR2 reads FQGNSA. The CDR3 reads CASSLEGAAGELFF. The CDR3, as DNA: TGTGCCAGCAGCTTAGAGGGGGCGGCCGGGGAGCTGTTTTTT.

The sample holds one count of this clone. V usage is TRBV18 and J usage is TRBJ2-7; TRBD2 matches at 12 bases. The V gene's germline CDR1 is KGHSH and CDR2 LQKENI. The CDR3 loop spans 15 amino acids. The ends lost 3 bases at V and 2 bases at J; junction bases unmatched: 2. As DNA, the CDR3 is TGTGCCAGCTCACCTTCTAGCGGGAGGGCCTACGAGCAGTACTTC. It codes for CASSPSSGRAYEQYF.

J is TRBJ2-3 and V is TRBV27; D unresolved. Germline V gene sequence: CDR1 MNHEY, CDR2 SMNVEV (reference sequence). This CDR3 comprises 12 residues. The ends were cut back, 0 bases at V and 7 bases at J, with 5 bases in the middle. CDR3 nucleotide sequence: TGTGCCAGCAGTTTATCGGGGAATACGCAGTATTTT. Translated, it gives CASSLSGNTQYF.

The CDR3 DNA is TGTGCCAGCAGCTTGACAGGGACGAAACGGGAAGCTTTCTTT. It specifies CASSLTGTKREAFF. The V gene is TRBV5-8, the J gene TRBJ1-1, with D possibly being TRBD1 (6 bases). This CDR3 contains 14 residues. Trimming removed 1 base at V and 8 bases at J, with 15 bases between. The germline gives CDR1 SGHTS, CDR2 YDEGEE.

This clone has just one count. The DNA of the CDR3 is TGTGCCAGTAGTATTGACCCCCAGGGGTCCTGGTATCAGCCCCAGCATTTT. Translation gives CASSIDPQGSWYQPQHF. The chain is built from TRBV19 and TRBJ1-5; weak D call: TRBD1 (6 bases). The germline CDR1 and CDR2 sequences are LNHDA and SQIVND (reference sequence). The V end was cut by 3 bases, the J end by 5 bases, with 20 bases between. This CDR3 region has 17 residues.